The T cell receptor beta chain under discussion was sequenced for a study of CD8 T cells in ankylosing spondylitis. Overall study findings and caveats: Apparently characteristic of ankylosing spondylitis blood was a TCR beta motif (roughly eight highly homologous variants). Disease-linked clones reportedly concentrated significantly in matched ankylosing spondylitis synovial fluid. Certain motif variants had earlier appeared in reactive arthritis synovial fluid and blood.

As for this clonotype: Its target is not known.

For TCR beta, libraries came from quantitative 5'-RACE with molecular barcodes. TCRdb reanalysed the 5' RACE reads using MiXCR and keeps one entry per CDR3 protein. The repertoire holds over 100,000 distinct CDR3 sequences, with 9.5% to 12% as singletons. The CDR3 extends over 17 amino acids. Deletions cut 1 base from V and 5 bases from J, with 20 bases between. The germline gives CDR1 MDHEN, CDR2 SYDVKM. Sequenced: blood, either unsorted or a sorted T cell fraction (not recorded which). The chain uses TRBV28 and TRBJ2-5; tentative D call: TRBD1 (5 bases). The receptor comes from a female donor with ankylosing spondylitis or in good health (not recorded which). CDR3 DNA: TGTGCCAGCAGTTTATCGGGCAGGGTCCCCTCCCAGGAGACCCAGTACTTC. This encodes CASSLSGRVPSQETQYF.